This T cell receptor beta chain originates from a study of T cells after yellow fever vaccination. TCRdb independently ran MiXCR on the 5' RACE reads; one entry per CDR3 protein. The sample has some 320,000 distinct CDR3 sequences; 7.5% to 9% are singletons. Trimming took 4 bases from V and 0 from J; bases not matched to a gene: 6. The CDR3 length is 16 residues. This clonotype has more than one count but fewer than ten. The receptor's source is a man between 18 and 29 years old who received the YFV17D yellow fever vaccine. The sequencing here drew on CD4+ T cells sorted from PBMCs, taken 5 days after the yellow fever booster vaccination. The rearrangement links TRBV12-3 or TRBV12-4 to TRBJ2-4, with TRBD2 identical over 7 bases. CDR3 nucleotide sequence: TGTGCCAGCAGTTGGGGGGGTGGTTTAGCCAAAAACATTCAGTACTTC. Translated: CASSWGGGLAKNIQYF.